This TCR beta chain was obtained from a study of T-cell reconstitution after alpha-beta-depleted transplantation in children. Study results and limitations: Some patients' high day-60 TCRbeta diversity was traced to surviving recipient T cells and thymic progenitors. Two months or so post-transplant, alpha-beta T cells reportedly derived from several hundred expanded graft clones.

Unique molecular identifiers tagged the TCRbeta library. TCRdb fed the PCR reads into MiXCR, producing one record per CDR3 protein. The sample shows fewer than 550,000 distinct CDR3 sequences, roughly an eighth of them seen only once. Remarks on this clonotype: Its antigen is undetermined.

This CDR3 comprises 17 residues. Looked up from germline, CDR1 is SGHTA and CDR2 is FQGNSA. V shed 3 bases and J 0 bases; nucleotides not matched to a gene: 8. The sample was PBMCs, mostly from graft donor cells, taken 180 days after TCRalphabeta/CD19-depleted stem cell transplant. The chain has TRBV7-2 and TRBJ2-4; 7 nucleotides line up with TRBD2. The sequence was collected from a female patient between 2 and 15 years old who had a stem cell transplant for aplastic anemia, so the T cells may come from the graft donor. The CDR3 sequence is CASSFPTSPLAKNIQYF. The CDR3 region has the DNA TGTGCCAGCAGCTTCCCGACTAGCCCCCTAGCCAAAAACATTCAGTACTTC.